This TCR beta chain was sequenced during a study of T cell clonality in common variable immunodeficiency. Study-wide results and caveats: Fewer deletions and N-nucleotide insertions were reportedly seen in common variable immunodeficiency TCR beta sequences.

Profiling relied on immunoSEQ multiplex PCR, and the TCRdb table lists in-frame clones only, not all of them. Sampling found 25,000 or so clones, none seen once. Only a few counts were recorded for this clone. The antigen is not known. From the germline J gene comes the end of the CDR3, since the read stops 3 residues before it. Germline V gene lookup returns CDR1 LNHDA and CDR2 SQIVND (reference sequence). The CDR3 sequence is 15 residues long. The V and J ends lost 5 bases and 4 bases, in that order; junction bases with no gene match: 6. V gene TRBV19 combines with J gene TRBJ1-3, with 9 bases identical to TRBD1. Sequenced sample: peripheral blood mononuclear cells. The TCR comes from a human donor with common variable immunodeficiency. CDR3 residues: CASSGTGGRGNTIYF. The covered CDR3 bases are TGTGCCAGTAGTGGTACAGGGGGCCGAGGAAACACC.